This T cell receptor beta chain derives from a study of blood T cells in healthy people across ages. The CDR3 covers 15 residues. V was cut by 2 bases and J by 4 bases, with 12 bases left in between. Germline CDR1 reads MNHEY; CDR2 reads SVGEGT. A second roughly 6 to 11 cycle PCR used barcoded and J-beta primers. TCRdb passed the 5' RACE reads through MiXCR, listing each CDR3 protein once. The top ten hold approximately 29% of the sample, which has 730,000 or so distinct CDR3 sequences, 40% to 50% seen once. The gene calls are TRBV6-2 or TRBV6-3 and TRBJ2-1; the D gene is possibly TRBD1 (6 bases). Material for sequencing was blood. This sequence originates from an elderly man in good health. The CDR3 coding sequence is TGTGCCAGCAGTTACGCGGCGGACAGTTACAATGAGCAGTTCTTC. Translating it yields CASSYAADSYNEQFF.